This T cell receptor beta chain was documented in a study of shared clonotypes between healthy human individuals. Study information: Contributing individuals were a couple of females and a few males aged 18 to 49.

TCRdb's table, derived via immunoSEQ multiplex PCR, lists solely in-frame clones and lacks some. The repertoire consists of just over 2,000,000 clones, with 90% to 95% occurring once and the leading ten covering 0.1% to 0.15%. V was trimmed by 2 bases and J by 6 bases, leaving 18 bases between them. Germline V gene lookup returns CDR1 SGHRS and CDR2 YFSETQ. The CDR3 is 16 residues long. The study's findings and limits: Generation probability values for non-shared clonotypes were lower than those for clonotypes shared by all four donors.

A word on this clone: Its antigen is undetermined.

What was sequenced was naive CD4+ T cells sorted from blood. Subset reported: CD45RA+ positively selected. The TCR was taken from a man younger than 30 in good health. This chain links TRBV5-1 with TRBJ2-1, with a weak D call TRBD1 (7 bases). This chain's CDR3 is CASSFKSGGSFNEQFF. In DNA, the CDR3 is TGCGCCAGCAGCTTCAAATCAGGGGGGTCTTTCAATGAGCAGTTCTTC.